Here is one TCR beta chain with its context. Its antigen is currently unknown. Method: immunoSEQ multiplex PCR; TCRdb's copy keeps in-frame clones and lacks some. The table shows around 18,000 clones, with 90% to 95% occurring only once. Germline CDR1 is SEHNR and CDR2 is FQNEAQ (reference sequence). This CDR3 has 13 residues. V shed 2 bases and J shed 3 bases, with 8 bases lying between them. This record comes from a study of B cell selection in AIRE deficiency. Regulatory T cells were sorted as CD4+CD25hiCD127low/negative. Control samples were from healthy, unrelated donors. Overall study results and limits: Patient Tconv and Treg cells showed healthy-like TCRBV usage, CDR3 length, diversity.

This receptor was identified in a human donor in good health. Sequenced: CD4+CD25+ Tregs sorted from PBMCs. V is TRBV7-9 and J is TRBJ2-7; D is undetermined. CDR3 in amino acids: CASSLPDGYEQYF. For the CDR3, the DNA is TGTGCCAGCAGCTTACCCGACGGCTACGAGCAGTACTTC.